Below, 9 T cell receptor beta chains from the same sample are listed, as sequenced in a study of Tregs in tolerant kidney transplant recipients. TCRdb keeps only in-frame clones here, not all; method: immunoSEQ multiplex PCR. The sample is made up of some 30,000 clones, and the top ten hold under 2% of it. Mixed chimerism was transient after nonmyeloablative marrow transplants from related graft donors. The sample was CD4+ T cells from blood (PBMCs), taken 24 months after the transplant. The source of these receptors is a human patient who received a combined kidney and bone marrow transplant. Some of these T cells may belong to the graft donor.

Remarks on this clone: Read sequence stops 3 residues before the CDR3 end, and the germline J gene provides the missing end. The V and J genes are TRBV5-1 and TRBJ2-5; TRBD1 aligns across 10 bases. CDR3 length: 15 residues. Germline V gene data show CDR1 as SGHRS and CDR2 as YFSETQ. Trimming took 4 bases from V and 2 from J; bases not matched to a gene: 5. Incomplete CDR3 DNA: TGCGCCAGCAGCCGAGGACAGGGGGGGCAAGAGACC. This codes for CASSRGQGGQET. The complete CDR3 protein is CASSRGQGGQETQYF.

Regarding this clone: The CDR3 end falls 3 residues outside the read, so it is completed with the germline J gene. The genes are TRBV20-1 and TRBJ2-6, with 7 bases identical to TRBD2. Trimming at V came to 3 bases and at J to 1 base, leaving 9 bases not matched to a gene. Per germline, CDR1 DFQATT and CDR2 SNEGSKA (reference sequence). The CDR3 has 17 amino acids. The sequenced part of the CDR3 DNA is TGCAGTGCTAGGAAGAGCGGGATAATTTCTGGGGCCAACGTC. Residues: CSARKSGIISGANV. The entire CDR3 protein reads CSARKSGIISGANVLTF.

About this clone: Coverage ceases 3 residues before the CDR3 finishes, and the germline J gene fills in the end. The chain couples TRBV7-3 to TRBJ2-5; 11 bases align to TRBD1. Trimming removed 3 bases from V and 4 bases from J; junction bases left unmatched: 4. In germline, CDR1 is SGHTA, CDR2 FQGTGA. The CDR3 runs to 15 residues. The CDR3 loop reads CASSFGQGARETQYF. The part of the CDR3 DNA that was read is TGTGCCAGCAGCTTTGGACAGGGGGCTAGAGAGACC.

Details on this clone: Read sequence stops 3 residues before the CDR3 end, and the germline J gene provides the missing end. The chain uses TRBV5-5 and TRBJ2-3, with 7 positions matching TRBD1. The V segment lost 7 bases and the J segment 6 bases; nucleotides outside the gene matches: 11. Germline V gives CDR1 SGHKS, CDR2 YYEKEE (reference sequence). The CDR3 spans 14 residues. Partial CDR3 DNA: TGTGCCAGCTCCCCTGGGGTGGACAGGGATACG. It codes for CASSPGVDRDT. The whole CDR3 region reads CASSPGVDRDTQYF.

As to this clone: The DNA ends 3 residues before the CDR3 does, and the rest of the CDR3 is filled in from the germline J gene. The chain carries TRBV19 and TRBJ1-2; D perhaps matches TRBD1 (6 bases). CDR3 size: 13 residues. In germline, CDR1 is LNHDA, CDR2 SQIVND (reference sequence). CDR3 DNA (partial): TGTGCCAGTAGTAGACAGGCTCAATCGGGC. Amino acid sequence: CASSRQAQSG. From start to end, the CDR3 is CASSRQAQSGYTF.

The CDR3 sequence: CASSEVRNNEQFF. CDR3 bases read: TGTGCCAGCAGTGAAGTCAGGAACAATGAG. V gene TRBV2 combines with J gene TRBJ2-1; D is ambiguous. From the germline J gene comes the end of the CDR3, since the read stops 3 residues before it. Germline V gene data show CDR1 as SNHLY and CDR2 as FYNNEI. The CDR3 has 13 residues. Trimming cost V 1 base and J 5 bases, with 6 bases left between them.

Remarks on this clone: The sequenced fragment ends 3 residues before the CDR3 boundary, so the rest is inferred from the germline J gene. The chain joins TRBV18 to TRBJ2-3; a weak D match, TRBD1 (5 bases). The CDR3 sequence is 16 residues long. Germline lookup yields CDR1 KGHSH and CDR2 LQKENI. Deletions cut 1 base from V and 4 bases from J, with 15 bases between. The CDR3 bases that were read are TGTGCCAGCTCACCACAGGCGGCAGGGAAAGCAGATACG. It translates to CASSPQAAGKADT. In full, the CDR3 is CASSPQAAGKADTQYF.

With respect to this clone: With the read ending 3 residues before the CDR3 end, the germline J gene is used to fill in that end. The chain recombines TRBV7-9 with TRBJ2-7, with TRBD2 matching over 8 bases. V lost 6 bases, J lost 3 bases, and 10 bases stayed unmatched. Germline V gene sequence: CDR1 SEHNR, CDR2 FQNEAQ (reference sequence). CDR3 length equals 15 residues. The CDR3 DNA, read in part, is TGTGCCAGCAGGTTAACTAGCGGAGCAGTCTACGAG. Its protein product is CASRLTSGAVYE. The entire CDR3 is CASRLTSGAVYEQYF.

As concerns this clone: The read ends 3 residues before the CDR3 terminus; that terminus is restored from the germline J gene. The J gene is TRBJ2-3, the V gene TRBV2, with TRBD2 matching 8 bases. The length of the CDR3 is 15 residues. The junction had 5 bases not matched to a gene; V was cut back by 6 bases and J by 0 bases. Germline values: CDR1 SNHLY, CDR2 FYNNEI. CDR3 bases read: TGTGCCAGCAGCTTAGAGCGGGAGAGCACAGATACG. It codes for CASSLERESTDT. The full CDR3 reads CASSLERESTDTQYF.